The 14 T cell receptor beta chains below all came from one sample that was sequenced in a study of graft-versus-host responses after intestinal transplantation. Clones were read by immunoSEQ multiplex PCR, and TCRdb kept only the in-frame ones, dropping some. The sample lists under 25,000 clones, roughly a third seen once, with approximately 2% in the top ten. The starting material was alloreactive CD4+ T cells from a mixed lymphocyte reaction culture, obtained before transplantation. Subset here: CFSE-low proliferating T cells sorted from roughly six-day pre-transplant mixed lymphocyte reaction (GvH or HvG direction). Receptor source: a human patient who was an organ donor for intestinal transplantation.

This chain connects TRBV7-2 to TRBJ2-1, with TRBD2 matching 11 bases. The CDR3 loop spans 15 amino acids. Germline V gene data show CDR1 as SGHTA and CDR2 as FQGNSA. V dropped 5 bases and J dropped 4; count of bases not matched to a gene: 4. CDR3 protein: CASSGRTSGYNEQFF. The CDR3 DNA reads as TGTGCCAGCAGCGGCAGGACTAGCGGGTACAATGAGCAGTTCTTC. The full variable domain, completed using reference TRBV7-2 and TRBJ2-1, is GAGVSQSPSNKVTEKGKDVELRCDPISGHTALYWYRQSLGQGLEFLIYFQGNSAPDKSGLPSDRFSAERTGGSVSTLTIQRTQQEDSAVYLCASSGRTSGYNEQFFGPGTRLTVL.

There are a few counts of this clone. The rearrangement links TRBV19 to TRBJ2-5; D gene ambiguous. From germline, CDR1 is LNHDA and CDR2 SQIVND (reference sequence). This CDR3 has 16 amino acids. The V end was cut by 1 base, the J end by 5 bases, with 17 bases between. CDR3 sequence reads: CASSIAHRVGAETQYF. The CDR3 nucleotides read TGTGCCAGTAGTATAGCCCACCGGGTTGGTGCCGAGACCCAGTACTTC. Based on the CDR3 plus reference TRBV19 and TRBJ2-5, the full variable domain is DGGITQSPKYLFRKEGQNVTLSCEQNLNHDAMYWYRQDPGQGLRLIYYSQIVNDFQKGDIAEGYSVSREKKESFPLTVTSAQKNPTAFYLCASSIAHRVGAETQYFGPGTRLLVL.

Written as DNA, the CDR3 is TGTGCCAGCAGCCTACATCTAAACACTGAAGCTTTCTTT. Amino acids: CASSLHLNTEAFF. The V gene is TRBV7-2, the J gene TRBJ1-1; D ambiguous. This CDR3 has 13 amino acids. The V gene's germline CDR1 is SGHTA and CDR2 FQGNSA. The germline V and J ends were trimmed by 5 bases and 2 bases, with 9 bases remaining between them.

This clone was counted between two and nine times. The chain carries TRBV7-2 and TRBJ1-2, with TRBD1 identical over 8 bases. The J segment lost 4 bases and the V segment lost 2 bases, leaving 3 bases of the junction unmatched. This CDR3 has 14 residues. CDR1 is SGHTA and CDR2 is FQGNSA in the germline V gene. The CDR3 loop reads CASSLRQGLYGYTF. The CDR3 DNA reads as TGTGCCAGCAGCTTAAGACAGGGGCTCTATGGCTACACCTTC.

This clone has just a few counts. The rearrangement links TRBV19 to TRBJ2-7; D may be TRBD2 (6 bases). Deletions cut 6 bases from V and 5 bases from J, with 17 bases between. CDR3 length: 14 residues. Germline-derived CDR1 and CDR2 are LNHDA and SQIVND (reference sequence). The CDR3 is CASSPLGGVNEQYF. CDR3 coding DNA: TGTGCCAGTAGCCCCTTGGGGGGTGTCAACGAGCAGTACTTC.

This clone was counted a few times. The chain links TRBV28 to TRBJ2-7; tentatively, D is TRBD1 (6 bases). V was cut by 6 bases and J by 9 bases, with 15 bases left in between. The CDR3 is 12 amino acids. CDR1 is MDHEN, CDR2 SYDVKM, per germline. The CDR3 DNA sequence: TGTGCCAGCAGGGCCACAGGGATCGGGCAGTACTTC. Its translation: CASRATGIGQYF.

The V and J genes are TRBV5-4 and TRBJ2-5, with D possibly matching TRBD1 (5 bases). The germline CDR1 and CDR2 sequences are SGHNT and YYREEE (reference sequence). The CDR3 is 14 residues long. Deletions cut 1 base from V and 2 bases from J, with 9 bases between. CDR3 region: CASSLLRQQETQYF. The CDR3 DNA follows: TGTGCCAGCAGCTTGCTCCGACAGCAAGAGACCCAGTACTTC.

The genes are TRBV5-6 and TRBJ2-5, with 8 positions matching TRBD1. The germline gives CDR1 SGHDT, CDR2 YYEEEE. V lost 4 bases to trimming and J lost 4 bases; unmatched junction nucleotides: 6. The length of the CDR3 is 14 residues. CDR3 nucleotide sequence: TGTGCCAGCAGCATAACAGGGGGTCCAGAGACCCAGTACTTC. It is translated as CASSITGGPETQYF. The full variable domain, its missing parts supplied by reference TRBV5-6 and TRBJ2-5, is DAGVTQSPTHLIKTRGQQVTLRCSPKSGHDTVSWYQQALGQGPQFIFQYYEEEERQRGNFPDRFSGHQFPNYSSELNVNALLLGDSALYLCASSITGGPETQYFGPGTRLLVL.

The rearrangement uses TRBV11-3 and TRBJ2-7; D is undetermined. Trimming stripped 1 base from V and 3 bases from J, with 13 bases between. This CDR3 spans 15 amino acids. The germline V gene encodes CDR1 SGHNT and CDR2 YENEEA. This CDR3 is CASSLGTGIHYEQYF. In DNA form, the CDR3 reads TGTGCCAGCAGCTTAGGGACGGGCATACACTACGAGCAGTACTTC.

The J gene is TRBJ2-7, the V gene TRBV7-6; D may match TRBD1 or TRBD2 (5 bases each). CDR1 and CDR2 from the germline V gene are SGHVS and FNYEAQ. The germline V and J ends were trimmed by 5 bases and 1 base, with 12 bases remaining between them. The CDR3 length is 14 residues. CDR3 bases: TGTGCCAGCAGCAGGGACCCGGGTTCCTACGAGCAGTACTTC. Its translation is CASSRDPGSYEQYF.

The chain employs TRBV28 and TRBJ2-7; 11 bases match TRBD2. Germline V CDR1 and CDR2: MDHEN, SYDVKM. The CDR3 spans 15 residues. Unmatched junction bases numbered 6, after V lost 3 bases and J lost 5 bases. This CDR3 is CASSLTSGVPHEQYF. CDR3 sequence (DNA): TGTGCCAGCAGTTTGACTAGCGGGGTCCCCCACGAGCAGTACTTC.

The V call is TRBV10-3, the J call TRBJ2-6; perhaps TRBD1 as D (6 bases). Germline-derived CDR1 and CDR2 are ENHRY and SYGVKD. The CDR3 extends over 16 amino acids. The V end lost 6 bases, the J end lost 3 bases, and 15 bases lay between the germline ends. The chain's CDR3 is CAIRVQRGYGANVLTF. CDR3 nucleotides: TGTGCCATCAGGGTACAGAGGGGGTATGGGGCCAACGTCCTGACTTTC.

The chain links TRBV21-1 to TRBJ2-1; the listed D gene, TRBD2, was not tested against the DNA. TRBV21-1 is a pseudogene segment. There are 19 residues in the CDR3. CDR3 nucleotide sequence: TGTGCCAGCAGCAAATGGGGACTAGCGGGAGTATCGTATTGCAATGAGCAGTTCTTC. It codes for CASSKWGLAGVSYCNEQFF.

This clone occurred a few times. This rearrangement joins TRBV11-2 to TRBJ2-3; 7 positions agree with TRBD1. Germline CDR1 SGHAT, CDR2 FQNNGV. The CDR3 is 14 residues long. V dropped 4 bases and J dropped 1; count of bases not matched to a gene: 2. The CDR3 sequence: CASSSDRGTDTQYF. The CDR3 nucleotides are TGTGCCAGCAGCTCTGACAGGGGCACAGATACGCAGTATTTT.